This T cell receptor beta chain was captured by sequencing in a study of naive CD8 T cells in extremely preterm neonates. Study-wide results and caveats: Preterm samples differed in productive template counts; sample size was small. Compared with all age groups, preterm neonates showed less repertoire richness. Preterm neonates shared more CDR3 nucleotide sequences (roughly 2.5%) than older groups.

Using immunoSEQ multiplex PCR, the repertoire was profiled, and TCRdb retains in-frame clones only, with some absent. The sample has approximately 5,500 clones; 95% to 98% are singletons. Healthy nonsmoking adults and healthy children aged roughly 15-60 months donated peripheral blood. In the case of this clone: The target antigen is unknown.

The V gene lost 0 bases and the J gene lost 3 bases, with 9 bases spanning the gap. Germline values: CDR1 SGHTA, CDR2 FQGTGA. CDR3 length: 14 amino acids. The clonotype comes from a human donor in good health. This sequence joins TRBV7-3 and TRBJ2-7; TRBD2 might be the D (6 bases). The sequenced sample was naive CD8+ T cells from blood. The DNA for the CDR3 is TGTGCCAGCAGCTTAACTGGGGGACTCTACGAGCAGTACTTC. Residues: CASSLTGGLYEQYF.